A selection of T cell receptor beta chains follows, all from one sample in a study of shared clonotypes between healthy human individuals. Sequenced by immunoSEQ multiplex PCR; TCRdb stores in-frame clones only, minus some. The sample holds 2 million or so clones, 85% to 95% seen once. The source material was naive CD4+ T cells sorted from blood. These receptors were collected from a man in his late teens or twenties in good health. Each CDR3 is given with its conserved first and last residue. The D gene is left open where the match is weak.

v_gene	j_gene	d_gene	CDR3aa
TRBV30	TRBJ2-7	.	CAWSGGTGVWFEQYF
TRBV10-3	TRBJ1-4	.	CAISEKITVNEKLFF
TRBV2	TRBJ2-7	.	CASTDGRSEQYF
TRBV2	TRBJ2-7	.	CASTRSLYEQYF
TRBV10-1	TRBJ2-7	.	CARRQSYEQYF
TRBV6-6	TRBJ2-5	.	CASSYLERGTQYF
TRBV9	TRBJ2-7	.	CASSVGWYSYEQYF
TRBV2	TRBJ2-7	TRBD1	CASRQGQGLENKYF
TRBV14	TRBJ2-2	TRBD2	CASSQDRLAGTGELFF
TRBV6-5	TRBJ2-7	TRBD1	CASSYGQGSPYEQYF
TRBV5-1	TRBJ2-3	TRBD2	CASSGAGLAGGPSTDTQYF
TRBV18	TRBJ2-5	.	CASSPLRKETQYF
TRBV28	TRBJ1-5	.	CASSRDTPSNQPQHF
TRBV9	TRBJ2-7	TRBD1	CASSPRRDRSYEQYF
TRBV28	TRBJ1-2	.	CASSLNRYGYTF
TRBV5-1	TRBJ2-7	TRBD2	CASSLGGSSYEQYF
TRBV10-3	TRBJ1-1	.	CAINGPAMNTEAFF
TRBV6-5	TRBJ2-7	.	CASSPTTQGLYEQYF
TRBV27	TRBJ2-1	TRBD2	CASRSNGGTVSFF
TRBV28	TRBJ1-1	.	CASSPLGVAGTEAFF
TRBV30	TRBJ2-2	TRBD2	CAWMGGRARTGELFF
TRBV15	TRBJ1-6	.	CATSRDLGRPLPSPLHF
TRBV7-6	TRBJ2-2	TRBD1	CASSRGQGFTGELFF
TRBV29-1	TRBJ2-7	TRBD1	CSVRQGSLGEQYF
TRBV18	TRBJ2-3	.	CASSPSGLDTQYF
TRBV28	TRBJ2-2	.	CASRLSSGNTGELFF
TRBV10-2	TRBJ1-3	TRBD1	CASSGGQGLGNTIYF
TRBV5-6	TRBJ2-3	.	CASSLAKGLTDTQYF
TRBV25-1	TRBJ1-6	.	CASSEFMGPNSPLHF
TRBV6-5	TRBJ2-7	.	CASSRGAHEQYF
TRBV9	TRBJ2-2	.	CASTTTSVVGELFF
TRBV25-1	TRBJ2-1	TRBD2	CASRRGLAGGNEQFF
TRBV12-5	TRBJ2-2	.	CASVLGTGELFF
TRBV13	TRBJ1-2	TRBD1	CASSKTGGGYGYTF
TRBV5-8	TRBJ2-3	TRBD1	CASSLYRGKTDTQYF
TRBV30	TRBJ2-3	TRBD2	CAWTSGSLDTQYF
TRBV7-2	TRBJ1-4	TRBD1	CASSRRQGREKLFF
TRBV9	TRBJ2-1	TRBD2	CASSLTSEGYNEQFF
TRBV7-8	TRBJ1-1	TRBD1	CASSLGTENTEAFF
TRBV7-6	TRBJ2-1	TRBD2	CASSLGILAGAYNEQFF
TRBV27	TRBJ1-6	.	CASSPGTANNSPLHF
TRBV13	TRBJ2-7	.	CASGTRGGYEQYF
TRBV18	TRBJ2-3	TRBD1	CASSSVTGGASDTQYF
TRBV2	TRBJ1-4	.	CASSEGYATNEKLFF
TRBV5-4	TRBJ1-2	TRBD1	CASSPRQGAYYGYTF
TRBV5-4	TRBJ1-2	TRBD1	CASSWDREAYGYTF
TRBV5-8	TRBJ1-4	.	CASSPGQTRNEKLFF
TRBV7-2	TRBJ2-3	TRBD2	CASSSLAGYTDTQYF
TRBV5-1	TRBJ1-6	.	CASSLGQNNSPLHF
TRBV6-5	TRBJ2-7	TRBD2	CASSYGTSGTYEQYF
TRBV7-9	TRBJ2-7	.	CASSPPSSYEQYF
TRBV11-3	TRBJ2-3	.	CASSPDSLPDTQYF